The clone carrying this T cell receptor (beta chain) occurred a few times. The antigen is undetermined. This record belongs to a study of regulatory T cells in long-lasting Graves disease. Findings and caveats of the study: Patients with persistent disease shared 2,741 public clonotypes, outpacing the approximately 920 shared by new patients.

Trimming pared 5 bases from V and 6 bases from J, leaving 16 bases between. CDR3 length equals 15 residues. Germline V gene lookup returns CDR1 SGHTA and CDR2 FQGTGA. To make TCR beta libraries, researchers used iRepertoire HTBI primers and Arm-PCR of CDR3 regions. TCRdb fed the multiplex PCR reads into MiXCR, producing one record per CDR3 protein. The repertoire has roughly 360,000 distinct CDR3 sequences, approximately 23% of them found once; the top ten carry around 30%. The time point was: persistent/refractory GD, antithyroid drugs over 5 years with positive TRAb. Making the TCR library involved RNA that had been extracted from PBMCs. An endocrinology department in Xi'an, China, recruited the patients.

The sequence was obtained from a woman aged 40 to 50 with Graves disease. V and J are TRBV7-3 and TRBJ2-2, with D tentatively TRBD2 (5 bases). This specimen was peripheral blood mononuclear cells (PBMCs), taken when the disease was refractory, from a patient treated with antithyroid drugs. The CDR3 nucleotides are TGTGCCAGCAGCGCACGGACTGAGGGTCCCGGGGAGCTGTTTTTT. Translation gives CASSARTEGPGELFF.